This T cell receptor beta chain stems from a study of blood T cell repertoires in COVID-19 (dated by TCRdb to the early 2020s). As for the study more broadly: The collaborator samples originated in the United States, Italy and Spain and spanned the acute and convalescent phases of COVID-19. The sample metadata nearly always contained a de-identified subject ID, COVID-19 status, age in years and sex. The prospective study material was composed of cDNA or gDNA derived from T cells, B-cell-depleted T cells, or PBMCs. Deeply sampled blood TCRbeta repertoires from subjects exposed to, actively infected with, or recovered from COVID-19 were included in the dataset. A freely available public database, intended as a resource for researchers studying the immune response to SARS-CoV-2, is where the repertoires were released. Where HLA class I and class II types were available, the types were taken from metadata supplied by the sample provider, not from assay-based typing. The samples were drawn from two sources: the first 160 participants of the ongoing ImmuneRACE study, and 1,254 subjects contributed by 6 global collaborators.

Participants in the prospective study were aged 18 to 89 years, lived in 24 United States geographic areas, and enrolled through a virtual design. In the prospective study, participants were assigned to cohorts based on the clinical history participants reported in a screening survey and a study questionnaire. Recovered participants in ImmuneRACE Cohort 3 were defined by two consecutive negative NP/OP PCR tests, clearance by a healthcare professional, or resolution of symptoms. Each participant in the prospective study had whole blood, serum and a nasopharyngeal or oropharyngeal swab collected by mobile phlebotomists. Over an approximately 2-month period, participants in the prospective study had the option of providing additional blood draws and questionnaires. Prospective study blood samples were shipped either frozen or at room temperature before DNA extraction. General study outcomes and caveats: The quantity of clinical and demographic metadata differed by source and by participant and was supplied without curation.

A note on this clone: This receptor's antigen is unknown. Qualities for individual bases were not recorded, and no much larger clone is one base off.

TCRbeta CDR3 regions were amplified from genomic DNA using the immunoSEQ Assay, a bias-controlled multiplex PCR. The original pipeline was this. The number of nucleated cells in each sample was estimated from the amplification of reference gene primers within the assay. Sequence reads were collapsed and filtered to measure the absolute abundance of every unique TCRbeta CDR3 rearrangement. For each sample, productive Simpson clonality was calculated by taking the square root of Simpson's diversity index across productive rearrangements. TCRdb took over this immuneACCESS table, retaining in-frame rearrangements with V and J assigned. Such tables are incomplete; in checked studies, under half of the missing clones stem from an unresolved V gene, and the remainder is unexplained. The V and J calls and clone size come from that table; D and trimming were worked out from the DNA. The table for this sample lists around 310,000 clones; 85% to 90% of them were counted only once. The ten largest clones add up to almost 9.5% of the sample.

The V and J ends are trimmed by 0 bases and 3 bases, leaving 8 bases between them. CDR1 and CDR2 are drawn from the germline V gene: KGHSH, LQKENI. The CDR3 goes from the cysteine to the phenylalanine over 14 residues. Of the read, only the CDR3 DNA is kept; its 42 bases are in frame from base 1. Sequenced: PBMCs or T cells enriched from blood (not recorded which). This chain is built from TRBV18 and TRBJ1-1, with an unclear D gene assignment. This TCR was sampled from a woman aged 25 to 45 who had recovered from COVID-19. DNA sequence: TGTGCCAGCTCACCACCCAGCGTTCACACTGAAGCTTTCTTT. This gives the protein CASSPPSVHTEAFF.